This paragraph reports one T cell receptor (beta chain). The antigen remains unidentified. The sample comes from a study of T cell repertoires in cytomegalovirus infection. Study findings and constraints: HLA-C-restricted CMV-specific TCR beta clonotypes prevailed in the ex vivo response.

MiXCR, run by TCRdb on the reads, gives a single entry per CDR3 protein. The sample has under 200,000 distinct CDR3 sequences; approximately 30% are singletons. Trimming took off 5 bases at V and 5 bases at J, with 18 bases between the two ends. The CDR3 contains 16 residues. Per the germline V gene, CDR1 is SEHNR and CDR2 is FQNEAQ (reference sequence). The chain joins TRBV7-9 to TRBJ1-4, with D unresolved. Sequencing was performed on PBMCs. The receptor comes from a human donor in good health (CMV status not recorded). Some clones in this sample may be carry-over from other donors' samples. Here the CDR3 reads CASSHYGEGPNEKLFF. The CDR3 DNA reads as TGTGCCAGCAGCCATTACGGGGAGGGCCCGAATGAAAAACTGTTTTTT.